The 8 T cell receptor beta chains reported below all come from one sample, sequenced in a study of blood T cells in healthy people across ages. Together with a sample-barcoded 5' primer, a J-beta primer mix was included in a second PCR lasting roughly 6 to 12 cycles. TCRdb independently ran MiXCR on the 5' RACE reads; one entry per CDR3 protein. The repertoire holds some 1.5 million distinct CDR3 sequences, with roughly 27% as singletons. The sample comprised blood. Every receptor here comes from a woman between 25 and 40 years old in good health.

A word on this clonotype: A much larger clone lies a single base off, so this may be a read error. The chain carries TRBV28 and TRBJ2-7, with 8 bases aligning to TRBD1. The junction had 15 bases not matched to a gene; V was cut back by 11 bases and J by 6 bases. The germline gives CDR1 MDHEN, CDR2 SYDVKM. The CDR3 is made up of 14 amino acids. This chain's CDR3 is CAGSLLRTGTEQYF. The CDR3 DNA reads as TGTGCCGGCTCCCTCCTGAGGACAGGGACCGAGCAGTACTTC.

Turning to this clonotype: The junction differs from germline at one of its ends, possibly a read error. V usage is TRBV7-9 and J usage is TRBJ2-7; 12 positions agree with TRBD2. The CDR3 has 15 amino acids. Per the germline V gene, CDR1 is SEHNR and CDR2 is FQNEAQ (reference sequence). This chain's CDR3 is CASSSSGTSGYGQYF. In DNA form, the CDR3 reads TGTGCCAGCAGCAGCTCTGGGACTAGCGGGTACGGGCAGTACTTC.

This chain uses TRBV6-5 with TRBJ2-5, with 7 bases fitting TRBD1. The germline V gene has CDR1 MNHEY and CDR2 SVGAGI. The CDR3 is 14 residues long. Unmatched junction bases numbered 14, after V lost 5 bases and J lost 11 bases. The CDR3 protein is CASSEGQPASEQYF. The DNA for the CDR3 is TGTGCCAGCAGTGAGGGACAGCCAGCCTCTGAGCAGTACTTC.

CDR3 in DNA: TGTGCCAGCAGCTCCCGATCGGGACGGATGAACACTGAAGCTTTCTTT. As protein: CASSSRSGRMNTEAFF. The chain links TRBV7-6 to TRBJ1-1; D might be TRBD1 (5 bases). CDR3 length equals 16 residues. In germline, CDR1 is SGHVS, CDR2 FNYEAQ. V gave up 4 bases and J gave up 0 bases, with 15 bases separating them.

J is TRBJ2-3 and V is TRBV6-6, with 7 bases identical to TRBD1. Germline V gene data show CDR1 as MNHNY and CDR2 as SVGAGI (reference sequence). The length of the CDR3 is 16 residues. V lost 4 bases and J lost 0; bases outside the gene matches: 7. The CDR3 DNA follows: TGTGCCAGCAGTTGGGGGACAGCCATGAGCACAGATACGCAGTATTTT. Its translation: CASSWGTAMSTDTQYF.

This clonotype was detected many times. The chain recombines TRBV6-6 with TRBJ2-7, with D maybe TRBD2 (6 bases). Germline CDR1 and CDR2: MNHNY and SVGAGI (reference sequence). CDR3 length: 14 amino acids. V shed 5 bases and J shed 3 bases, with 14 bases lying between them. The CDR3 here is CASSHSGARYEQYF. In DNA, the CDR3 is TGTGCCAGCAGTCATAGCGGAGCTCGCTACGAGCAGTACTTC.

Notes on this clonotype: The junction does not match germline at one end; this may be a read error. This sequence joins TRBV12-3 or TRBV12-4 and TRBJ1-4; perhaps TRBD1 as D (6 bases). The CDR3 runs 14 residues. CDR3 loop: CASSITGIREKRFF. CDR3 sequence (DNA): TGTGCCAGCAGTATAACAGGGATACGTGAAAAACGGTTTTTT.

There are a few counts of this clonotype. The chain uses TRBV28 and TRBJ1-4, with 9 positions matching TRBD1. The CDR3 is 15 residues long. CDR1 MDHEN and CDR2 SYDVKM come from the germline V gene. The V gene end was trimmed by 5 bases and the J gene end by 10 bases; junction bases not matched to a gene: 11. As DNA, the CDR3 is TGTGCCAGCAGTGCCCCCGGGACAGGGTTTGGAAAACTGTTTTTT. Its protein is CASSAPGTGFGKLFF.